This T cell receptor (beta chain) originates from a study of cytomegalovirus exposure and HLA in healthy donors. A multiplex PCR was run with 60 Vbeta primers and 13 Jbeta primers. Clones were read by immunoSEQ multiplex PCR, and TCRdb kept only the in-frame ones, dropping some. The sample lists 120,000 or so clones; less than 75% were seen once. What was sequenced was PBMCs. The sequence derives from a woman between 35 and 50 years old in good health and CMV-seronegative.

The CDR3 sequence is CASSQDAPTEDYSYEQYF. The CDR3 DNA reads as TGCGCCAGCAGCCAAGACGCCCCGACAGAAGATTATTCCTACGAGCAGTACTTC. This chain connects TRBV4-1 to TRBJ2-5, with a weak D call TRBD1 (5 bases). The J call may be in error: the DNA end matches TRBJ2-7 better. This CDR3 contains 18 residues. Germline V gene data show CDR1 as MGHRA and CDR2 as YSYEKL.